A selection of T cell receptor beta chains follows, all from one sample in a study of blood T cells in healthy people across ages. TCRdb used MiXCR to reprocess the 5' RACE reads, holding one entry per CDR3 protein. The data hold approximately 490,000 distinct CDR3 sequences, with under 30% observed a single time. The sample was also linked to a second study, of T cells of mothers and their children.

Material: blood. The receptors derive from a boy between 5 and 17 years old in good health. The CDR3 runs from the conserved cysteine through the conserved F or W. The D gene is left open where the match is weak. Only some rows state a clone size, as once, few, many or a class for expanded clones.

v_call	clone_size	d_call	j_call	cdr3_aa	cdr3_nt
TRBV27	NA	NA	TRBJ2-5	CASSLFPRGYGGQETQYF	TGTGCCAGCAGTTTATTCCCCCGGGGATATGGGGGTCAGGAGACCCAGTACTTC
TRBV6-5	many	NA	TRBJ2-5	CASSYSGLLEETQYF	TGTGCCAGCAGTTACTCGGGACTGCTTGAGGAGACCCAGTACTTC
TRBV7-2	NA	NA	TRBJ2-1	CASSLASGVIPYNEQFF	TGTGCCAGCAGCTTAGCGTCTGGGGTTATCCCCTACAATGAGCAGTTCTTC
TRBV15	NA	TRBD1	TRBJ1-1	CATGRDPDRGGTEAFF	TGTGCCACCGGCAGAGACCCGGACAGGGGGGGCACTGAAGCTTTCTTT
TRBV20-1	NA	NA	TRBJ1-2	CSAGQGQVYGYTF	TGCAGTGCGGGCCAGGGGCAGGTCTATGGCTACACCTTC
TRBV7-2	few	NA	TRBJ2-3	CASSLTPTGLPSTDTQYF	TGTGCCAGCAGCTTAACGCCCACGGGACTCCCTAGCACAGATACGCAGTATTTT
TRBV2	many	NA	TRBJ2-7	CASRLLGYEQYF	TGTGCCAGCAGGCTCTTGGGCTACGAGCAGTACTTC
TRBV7-9	NA	NA	TRBJ1-2	CASSSTPTDGYTF	TGTGCCAGCAGCTCTACCCCTACGGATGGCTACACCTTC
TRBV20-1	few	NA	TRBJ2-3	CRAGETDTQYF	TGCAGAGCAGGGGAGACAGATACGCAGTATTTT
TRBV5-1	few	TRBD1	TRBJ2-5	CASSGQGARETQYF	TGCGCCAGCAGCGGACAGGGGGCTCGAGAGACCCAGTACTTC
TRBV7-2	few	TRBD2	TRBJ2-5	CASSLGQPGLASETQYF	TGTGCCAGCAGCTTAGGACAGCCGGGACTAGCTTCAGAGACCCAGTACTTC
TRBV7-9	NA	NA	TRBJ1-6	CASSLAGGLGEPLHF	TGTGCCAGCAGCTTAGCCGGGGGGCTGGGAGAGCCCCTCCACTTT
TRBV6-5	many	NA	TRBJ2-2	CASSRLASGAGELFF	TGTGCCAGCAGTCGCCTGGCTAGTGGGGCCGGGGAGCTGTTTTTT
TRBV20-1	NA	TRBD2	TRBJ2-5	CSASRSPVSGGETQYF	TGCAGTGCTAGTAGATCTCCCGTATCGGGGGGAGAGACCCAGTACTTC
TRBV24-1	NA	NA	TRBJ2-5	CATSDRGLEETQYF	TGTGCCACCAGTGATAGGGGTCTGGAAGAGACCCAGTACTTC
TRBV7-9	NA	NA	TRBJ1-6	CASSLAEGRSPLHF	TGTGCCAGCAGCTTAGCGGAGGGGCGTTCACCCCTCCACTTT
TRBV11-2	few	TRBD2	TRBJ2-1	CASSFFPTVAGGDNEQFF	TGTGCCAGCAGCTTTTTCCCAACAGTAGCGGGAGGCGACAATGAGCAGTTCTTC
TRBV27	NA	NA	TRBJ1-2	CASSTVQGDYGYTF	TGTGCCAGCAGTACGGTACAGGGTGACTATGGCTACACCTTC
TRBV7-9	NA	NA	TRBJ2-3	CASSLELTDTQYF	TGTGCCAGCAGCTTAGAGCTCACAGATACGCAGTATTTT
TRBV29-1	NA	NA	TRBJ2-7	CSALGGSLTYEQYF	TGCAGCGCCTTAGGGGGGAGCCTCACCTACGAGCAGTACTTC
TRBV12-5	few	NA	TRBJ2-2	CASGLATGSGELFF	TGTGCTAGTGGTTTGGCTACAGGGTCCGGGGAGCTGTTTTTT
TRBV20-1	few	NA	TRBJ2-1	CSARDGVSSYNEQFF	TGCAGTGCTAGAGATGGGGTTAGCTCCTACAATGAGCAGTTCTTC